This T cell receptor beta chain was retrieved from a study of regulatory T cells in long-lasting Graves disease. The time point: newly diagnosed GD, antithyroid drugs for less than 3 months. Extracted PBMC RNA gave rise to the TCR library. Germline V lookup: CDR1 MDHEN, CDR2 SYDVKM. The CDR3 is 14 amino acids. The V end was cut by 1 base, the J end by 3 bases, with 6 bases between. CDR3 regions were amplified by Arm-PCR using iRepertoire HTBI primers to build TCR beta libraries. TCRdb redid the calling of the multiplex PCR reads with MiXCR, one entry per CDR3 protein. The sample records 520,000 or so distinct CDR3 sequences, around 12% being singletons. This clonotype has ten or more counts. These same data were also listed under a study on T cells in Graves' hyperthyroidism and ophthalmopathy. That source reports: Before onset, by a median of approximately 6.2 months, the model predicted ophthalmopathy.

The specimen was peripheral blood mononuclear cells (PBMCs), collected at new diagnosis, from a patient treated with antithyroid drugs. The sequence was collected from a woman in her 30s with Graves disease. The genes are TRBV28 and TRBJ2-2; no clear D. CDR3 nucleotides: TGTGCCAGCAGTTTATTATGGGACACCGGGGAGCTGTTTTTT. Translated: CASSLLWDTGELFF.